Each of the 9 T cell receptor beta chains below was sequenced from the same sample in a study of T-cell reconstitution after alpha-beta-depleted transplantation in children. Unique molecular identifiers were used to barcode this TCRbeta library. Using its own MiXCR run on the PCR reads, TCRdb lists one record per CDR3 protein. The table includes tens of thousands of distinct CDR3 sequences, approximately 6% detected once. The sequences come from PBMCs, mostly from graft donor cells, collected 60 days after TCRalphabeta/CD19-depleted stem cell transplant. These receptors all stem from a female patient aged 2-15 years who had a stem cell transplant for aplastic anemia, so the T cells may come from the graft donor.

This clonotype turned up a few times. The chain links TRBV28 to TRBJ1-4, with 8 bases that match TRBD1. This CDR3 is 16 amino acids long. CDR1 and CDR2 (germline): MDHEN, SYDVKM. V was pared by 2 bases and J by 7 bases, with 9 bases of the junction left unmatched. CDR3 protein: CASSLASRGRGEKLFF. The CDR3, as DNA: TGTGCCAGCAGTTTAGCCTCCAGGGGGCGCGGTGAAAAACTGTTTTTT.

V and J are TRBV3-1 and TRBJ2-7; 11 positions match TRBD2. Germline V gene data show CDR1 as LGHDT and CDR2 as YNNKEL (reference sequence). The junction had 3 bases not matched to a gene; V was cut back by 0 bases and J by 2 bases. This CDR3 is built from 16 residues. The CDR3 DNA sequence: TGTGCCAGCAGCCAAGATGTTAGCGGGAGGGCCTACGAGCAGTACTTC. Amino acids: CASSQDVSGRAYEQYF.

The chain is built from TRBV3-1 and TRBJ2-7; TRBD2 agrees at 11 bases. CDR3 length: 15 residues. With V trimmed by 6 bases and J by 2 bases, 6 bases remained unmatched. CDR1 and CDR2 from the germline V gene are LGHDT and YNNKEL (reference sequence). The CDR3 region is CASRDTSGSPYEQYF. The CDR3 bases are TGTGCCAGCAGAGACACTAGCGGGAGTCCCTACGAGCAGTACTTC.

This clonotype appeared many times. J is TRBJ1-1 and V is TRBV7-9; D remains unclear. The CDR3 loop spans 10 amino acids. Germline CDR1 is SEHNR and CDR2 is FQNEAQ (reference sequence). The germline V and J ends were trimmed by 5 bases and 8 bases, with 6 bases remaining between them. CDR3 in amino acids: CASSVREAFF. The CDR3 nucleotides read TGTGCCAGCAGCGTAAGGGAAGCTTTCTTT.

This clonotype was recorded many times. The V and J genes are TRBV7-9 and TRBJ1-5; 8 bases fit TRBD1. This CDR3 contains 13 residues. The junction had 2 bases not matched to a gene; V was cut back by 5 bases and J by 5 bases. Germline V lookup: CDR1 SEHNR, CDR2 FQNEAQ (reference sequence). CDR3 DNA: TGTGCCAGCAGCGGGACAGGCGATCAGCCCCAGCATTTT. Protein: CASSGTGDQPQHF.

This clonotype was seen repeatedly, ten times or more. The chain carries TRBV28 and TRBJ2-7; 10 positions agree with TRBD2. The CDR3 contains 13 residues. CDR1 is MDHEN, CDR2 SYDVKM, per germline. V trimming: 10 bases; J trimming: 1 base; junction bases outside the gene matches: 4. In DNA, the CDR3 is TGTGCCACCACTAGCGGGATGTCCTACGAGCAGTACTTC. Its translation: CATTSGMSYEQYF.

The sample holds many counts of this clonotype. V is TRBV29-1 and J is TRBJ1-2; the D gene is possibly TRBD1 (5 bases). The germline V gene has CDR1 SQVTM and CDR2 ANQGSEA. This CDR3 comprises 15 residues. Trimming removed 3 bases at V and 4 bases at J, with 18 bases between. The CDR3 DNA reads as TGCAGCGTTGACTCTCAGGGACGACGGGTCTATGGCTACACCTTC. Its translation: CSVDSQGRRVYGYTF.

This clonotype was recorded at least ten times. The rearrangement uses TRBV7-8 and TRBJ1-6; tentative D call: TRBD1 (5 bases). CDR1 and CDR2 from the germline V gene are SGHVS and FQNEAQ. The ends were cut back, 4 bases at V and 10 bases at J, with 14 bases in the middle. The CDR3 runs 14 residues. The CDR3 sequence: CASSSGTYYSPLHF. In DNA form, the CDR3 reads TGTGCCAGCAGCTCCGGGACTTACTACTCACCCCTCCACTTT.

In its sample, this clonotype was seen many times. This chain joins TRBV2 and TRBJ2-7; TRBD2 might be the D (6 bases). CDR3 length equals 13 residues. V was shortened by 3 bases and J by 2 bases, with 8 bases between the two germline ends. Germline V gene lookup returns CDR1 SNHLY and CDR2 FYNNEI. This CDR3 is CASSDGRTYEQYF. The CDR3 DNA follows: TGTGCCAGCAGTGACGGGAGAACCTACGAGCAGTACTTC.